This T cell receptor (beta chain) came from a study of T-cell reconstitution after alpha-beta-depleted transplantation in children listed by TCRdb under 2016. The study in broad terms: Using TCR repertoire profiling, the study followed T-cell immune reconstitution in a quantitative way in children after TCRalphabeta/CD19-depleted allogeneic hematopoietic cell transplantation. Study-level results and caveats: In some patients, the high TCRbeta diversity seen at day 60 was put down to recipient T cells and intrathymic progenitors that had survived conditioning. Over the following months the frequencies of hyperexpanded clones went down, and after one year T-cell counts and TCRbeta diversity were mostly credited to newly produced T cells. About two months after transplant, the apparently early recovery of alphabetaT-cell counts reportedly depended on just several hundred clones that had expanded rapidly and came from non-depleted graft cells.

According to the germline V gene, CDR1 reads SGHVS and CDR2 reads FNYEAQ. V is reduced by 1 base and J by 4 bases, leaving a spacing of 7 bases between them. The CDR3 measures 14 amino acids from cysteine to phenylalanine. The only DNA kept is the CDR3, 42 bases in frame from the first base. This clonotype was observed at least ten times. Its antigen is unknown. Qualities for individual bases were not recorded, and no much larger clone is one base off. The sample's treatment or condition label, in plain terms: allogeneic hematopoietic cell transplantation with graft depleted of TCRalphabeta T cells and CD19 B cells. Transplant recipients were children who received TCRalphabeta/CD19-depleted allogeneic hematopoietic cell grafts. Library prep was done by PCR. Sequencing was performed on an Illumina HiSeq 2500. Molecular barcoding was employed in the preparation of TCR libraries, with unique molecular identifiers being used to normalize TCRbeta repertoire quantification. TCRdb ran its own pipeline on the public reads, namely fastp trimming at Q25 and MiXCR clone calling, and kept in-frame beta chains. All rows with the same CDR3 protein become a single entry with the most common DNA and genes. The sample records roughly 280,000 distinct CDR3 sequences, 11% of which are singletons. The ten largest clones represent around 22% of the sample.

The TCR comes from a male patient between 2 and 15 years old who had a stem cell transplant for chronic granulomatous disease, so the T cells may come from the graft donor. The sample was peripheral blood, taken 180 days after TCRalphabeta/CD19-depleted stem cell transplant. Recombination linked TRBV7-6 to TRBJ2-2, with no confident D gene call. The nucleotide sequence is given as TGTGCCAGCAGCTTAGACTGGGGCACCGGGGAGCTGTTTTTT. Its translation reads: CASSLDWGTGELFF.